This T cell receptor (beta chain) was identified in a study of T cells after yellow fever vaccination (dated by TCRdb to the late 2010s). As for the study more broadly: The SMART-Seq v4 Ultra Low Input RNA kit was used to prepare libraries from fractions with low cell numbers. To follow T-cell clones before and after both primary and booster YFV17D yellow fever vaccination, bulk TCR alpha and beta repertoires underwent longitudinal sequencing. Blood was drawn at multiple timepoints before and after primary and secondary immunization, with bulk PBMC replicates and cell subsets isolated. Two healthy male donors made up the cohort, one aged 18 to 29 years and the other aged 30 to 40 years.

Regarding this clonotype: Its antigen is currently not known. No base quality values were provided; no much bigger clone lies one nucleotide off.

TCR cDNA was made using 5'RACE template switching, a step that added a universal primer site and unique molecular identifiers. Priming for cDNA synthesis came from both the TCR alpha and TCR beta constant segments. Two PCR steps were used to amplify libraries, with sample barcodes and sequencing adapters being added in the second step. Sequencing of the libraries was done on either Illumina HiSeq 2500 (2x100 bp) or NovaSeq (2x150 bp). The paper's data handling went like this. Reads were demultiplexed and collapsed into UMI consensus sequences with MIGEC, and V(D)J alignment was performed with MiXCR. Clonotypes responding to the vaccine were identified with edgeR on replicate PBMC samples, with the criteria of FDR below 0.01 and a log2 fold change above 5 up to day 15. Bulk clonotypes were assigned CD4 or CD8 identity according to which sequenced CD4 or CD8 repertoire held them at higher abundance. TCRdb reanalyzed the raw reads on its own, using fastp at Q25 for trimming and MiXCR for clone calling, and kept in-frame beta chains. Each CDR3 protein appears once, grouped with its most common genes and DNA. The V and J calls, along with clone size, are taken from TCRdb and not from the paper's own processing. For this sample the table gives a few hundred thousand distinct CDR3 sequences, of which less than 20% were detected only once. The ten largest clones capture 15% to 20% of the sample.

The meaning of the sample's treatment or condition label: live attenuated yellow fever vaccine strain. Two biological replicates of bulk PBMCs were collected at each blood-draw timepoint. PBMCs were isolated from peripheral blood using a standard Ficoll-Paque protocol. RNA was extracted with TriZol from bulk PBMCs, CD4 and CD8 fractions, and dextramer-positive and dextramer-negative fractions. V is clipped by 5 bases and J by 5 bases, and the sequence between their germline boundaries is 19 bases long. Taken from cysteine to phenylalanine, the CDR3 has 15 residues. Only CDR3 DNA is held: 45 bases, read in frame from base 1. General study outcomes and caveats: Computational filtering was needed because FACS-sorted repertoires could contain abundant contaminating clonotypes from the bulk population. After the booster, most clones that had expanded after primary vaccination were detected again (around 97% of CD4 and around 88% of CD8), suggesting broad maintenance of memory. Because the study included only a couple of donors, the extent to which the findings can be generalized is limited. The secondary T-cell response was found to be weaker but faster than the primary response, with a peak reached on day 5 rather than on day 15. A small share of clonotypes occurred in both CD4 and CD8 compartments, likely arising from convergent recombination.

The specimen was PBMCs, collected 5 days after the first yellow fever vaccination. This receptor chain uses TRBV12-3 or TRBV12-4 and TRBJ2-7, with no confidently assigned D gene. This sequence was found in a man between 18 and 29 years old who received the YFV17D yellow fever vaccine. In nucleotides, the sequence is TGTGCCAGCAGTCGCCCCTGGATGGGGTCCCACGAGCAGTACTTC. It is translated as CASSRPWMGSHEQYF.